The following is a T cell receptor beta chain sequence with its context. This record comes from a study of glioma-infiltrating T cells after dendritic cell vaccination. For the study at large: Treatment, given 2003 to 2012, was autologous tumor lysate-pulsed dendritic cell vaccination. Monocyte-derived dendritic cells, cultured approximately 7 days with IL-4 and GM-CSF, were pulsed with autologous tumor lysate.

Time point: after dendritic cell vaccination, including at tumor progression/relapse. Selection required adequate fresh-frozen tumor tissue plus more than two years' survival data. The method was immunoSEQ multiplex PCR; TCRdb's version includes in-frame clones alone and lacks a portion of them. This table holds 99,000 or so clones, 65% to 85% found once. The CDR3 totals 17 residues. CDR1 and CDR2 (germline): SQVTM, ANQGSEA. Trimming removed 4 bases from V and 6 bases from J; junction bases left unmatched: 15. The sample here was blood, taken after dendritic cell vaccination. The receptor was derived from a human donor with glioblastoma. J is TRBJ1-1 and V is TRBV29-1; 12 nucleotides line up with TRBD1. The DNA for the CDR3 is TGCAGCGTTGGGGGCCCCGGGACAGGGGGCGAAATGGCTGAAGCTTTCTTT. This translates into CSVGGPGTGGEMAEAFF. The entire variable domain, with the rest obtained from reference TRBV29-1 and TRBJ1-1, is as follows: SAVISQKPSRDICQRGTSLTIQCQVDSQVTMMFWYRQQPGQSLTLIATANQGSEATYESGFVIDKFPISRPNLTFSTLTVSNMSPEDSSIYLCSVGGPGTGGEMAEAFFGQGTRLTVV.